This T cell receptor (beta chain) derives from a study of T cell repertoires in cytomegalovirus infection. Study-level findings and limits: HLA-C-restricted, CMV-specific TCR beta clonotypes were dominant ex vivo.

Each CDR3 protein is one row after TCRdb ran MiXCR on the reads. This table has about 830,000 distinct CDR3 sequences, 32% appearing once. J gave up 5 bases and V 4 bases, and 8 bases lay outside the gene matches. CDR1 SGHAT and CDR2 FQNNGV come from the germline V gene. The CDR3 has 15 amino acids. Comments on this clonotype: What it binds is unknown.

This TCR came from a human donor in good health (CMV status not recorded). Some clones in this sample may be carry-over from other donors' samples. The sequencing used cultured CD8+ T cells from PBMCs, collected from culture after CMV antigen stimulation. V gene TRBV11-2 combines with J gene TRBJ1-2; 9 nucleotides match TRBD1. The CDR3 sequence is CASSSRTGDVYGYTF. CDR3 DNA: TGTGCCAGCAGCTCCCGGACAGGGGATGTATATGGCTACACCTTC.